One sample yielded the 30 T cell receptor beta chains listed below, sequenced in a study of radiation and T cells in renal cell carcinoma. The time point: baseline pretreatment blood. The sample's treatment: 15 Gy SBRT to primary tumor, nephrectomy 4 weeks later. The data were produced by immunoSEQ multiplex PCR, yet TCRdb's version contains in-frame clones alone and is incomplete. This sample yields tens of thousands of clones, of which 65% to 85% are seen a single time; around 6.7% belongs to the top ten. Sample: blood, taken from a patient whose treatment included radiotherapy and nephrectomy. These receptors were collected from a man aged 55 to 69 with renal cell carcinoma.

This clone occurred a few times. J is TRBJ1-1 and V is TRBV29-1, with 7 bases fitting TRBD1. Germline CDR1 SQVTM, CDR2 ANQGSEA. V was clipped by 6 bases and J by 2 bases; unmatched bases: 6. CDR3 length: 13 residues. For the CDR3, the DNA is TGCAGCGTAGACAGGGTAATAAACACTGAAGCTTTCTTT. Protein: CSVDRVINTEAFF.

The J gene is TRBJ1-1, the V gene TRBV5-1; 7 positions match TRBD1. V gave up 2 bases and J gave up 8 bases; unmatched junction bases: 6. The length of the CDR3 is 13 residues. CDR1 and CDR2 (germline): SGHRS, YFSETQ. For the CDR3, the DNA is TGCGCCAGCAGCTTAGGACAGGACTCGGAAGCTTTCTTT. This gives the protein CASSLGQDSEAFF.

This clone was detected a few times. J is TRBJ2-7 and V is TRBV11-3; possibly TRBD2 for D (11 bases). Germline-derived CDR1 and CDR2 are SGHNT and YENEEA. The V end was cut by 5 bases, the J end by 1 base, with 24 bases between. The CDR3 runs 18 residues. The CDR3 region has the DNA TGTGCCAGCAGCCCCGGACAGGGGGGACTAGCGGCTTCCTACGAGCAGTACTTC. Translating it yields CASSPGQGGLAASYEQYF.

The V and J genes are TRBV11-2 and TRBJ2-7, with D perhaps TRBD1 (6 bases). The CDR3 has 15 amino acids. Trimming took 2 bases from V and 4 from J, leaving 15 bases between them. Germline CDR1 SGHAT, CDR2 FQNNGV. The CDR3 protein is CASSLPGVLGYEQYF. The DNA for the CDR3 is TGTGCCAGCAGCTTACCAGGGGTTTTGGGGTACGAGCAGTACTTC.

This clone was detected a few times. The V gene is TRBV5-8, the J gene TRBJ2-7; D perhaps matches TRBD1 (6 bases). This CDR3 region has 13 residues. Germline CDR1 is SGHTS and CDR2 is YDEGEE. The ends were cut back, 3 bases at V and 7 bases at J, with 14 bases in the middle. The CDR3 here is CASSWVQGREQYF. The CDR3 DNA sequence: TGTGCCAGCAGCTGGGTACAGGGTCGGGAGCAGTACTTC.

V and J are TRBV14 and TRBJ2-3; TRBD2 aligns across 9 bases. After removal of 0 bases from V and 1 base from J, the junction contained 5 bases not matched to a gene. This CDR3 comprises 17 residues. Germline values: CDR1 SGHDN, CDR2 FVKESK. The CDR3 sequence: CASSQDDRLAGTDTQYF. The CDR3 nucleotides are TGTGCCAGCAGCCAAGACGACAGACTAGCGGGCACAGATACGCAGTATTTT.

V gene TRBV2 combines with J gene TRBJ2-1; the match to TRBD2 covers 12 bases. Germline CDR1 reads SNHLY; CDR2 reads FYNNEI. V gave up 3 bases and J gave up 6 bases; unmatched junction bases: 3. The CDR3 extends over 15 amino acids. The CDR3 nucleotides read TGTGCCAGCAGTGAGGAACTAGCGGGAGGCAATGAGCAGTTCTTC. Translating it yields CASSEELAGGNEQFF.

This rearrangement joins TRBV19 to TRBJ2-7; the D gene is possibly TRBD1 (5 bases). CDR1 is LNHDA and CDR2 is SQIVND in the germline V gene (reference sequence). The CDR3 covers 14 residues. V gave up 5 bases and J gave up 4 bases, with 15 bases separating them. CDR3 sequence reads: CASSPRQGWYEQYF. DNA for the CDR3: TGTGCCAGTAGTCCCCGGCAGGGCTGGTACGAGCAGTACTTC.

The table lists this clone with a count of one. This chain links TRBV13 with TRBJ2-1; 7 bases are shared with TRBD1. From germline, CDR1 is PRHDT and CDR2 FYEKMQ (reference sequence). This CDR3 spans 14 amino acids. V trimming: 5 bases; J trimming: 4 bases; junction bases outside the gene matches: 5. This CDR3 is CASSLDRYYNEQFF. The CDR3 nucleotides read TGTGCCAGCAGCCTGGACAGGTATTACAATGAGCAGTTCTTC.

This chain connects TRBV5-1 to TRBJ2-3; 12 positions match TRBD2. The CDR3 covers 16 residues. With 4 bases clipped from V and 2 bases from J, the junction kept 5 bases outside the gene matches. CDR1 and CDR2 (germline): SGHRS, YFSETQ. Written as DNA, the CDR3 is TGCGCCAGCAGCCACCGGACTAGCGGGAACACAGATACGCAGTATTTT. Amino acids: CASSHRTSGNTDTQYF.

The table lists this clone with a count of one. This rearrangement joins TRBV9 to TRBJ1-5; D gene uncertain. Germline loops: CDR1 SGDLS, CDR2 YYNGEE. The V gene lost 0 bases and the J gene lost 2 bases, with 9 bases spanning the gap. The CDR3 runs 15 residues. The CDR3 DNA sequence: TGTGCCAGCAGCGTAGAAGGTAGCGGCAATCAGCCCCAGCATTTT. Translation gives CASSVEGSGNQPQHF.

This sequence joins TRBV19 and TRBJ2-5; D gene unclear. Trimming took off 3 bases at V and 7 bases at J, with 9 bases between the two ends. Germline assignment: CDR1 LNHDA and CDR2 SQIVND (reference sequence). This CDR3 contains 12 residues. CDR3 in amino acids: CASSIQTGTQYF. Written as DNA, the CDR3 is TGTGCCAGTAGTATCCAGACGGGGACCCAGTACTTC.

The chain employs TRBV18 and TRBJ1-1; D ambiguous. CDR1 and CDR2 from the germline V gene are KGHSH and LQKENI. V lost 4 bases and J lost 4, with 7 bases in between. This CDR3 spans 12 amino acids. The CDR3 spells CASSRERTEAFF. The CDR3 DNA reads TGTGCCAGCTCACGGGAGCGCACTGAAGCTTTCTTT.

The chain employs TRBV28 and TRBJ1-3, with TRBD1 matching over 8 bases. CDR3 length equals 14 residues. V lost 3 bases to trimming and J lost 9 bases; unmatched junction nucleotides: 7. CDR1 and CDR2 from the germline V gene are MDHEN and SYDVKM. In nucleotides, the CDR3 is TGTGCCAGCAGTTTCAGGGGGCCTGGGGTCACCATATATTTT. Its protein is CASSFRGPGVTIYF.

This clone was counted only a few times. The chain combines TRBV7-3 with TRBJ2-1; TRBD2 might be the D (6 bases). The V gene lost 0 bases and the J gene lost 4 bases, with 10 bases spanning the gap. Per germline, CDR1 SGHTA and CDR2 FQGTGA. This CDR3 has 15 residues. In DNA, the CDR3 is TGTGCCAGCAGCTTAACGAGGGGAGGTTACAATGAGCAGTTCTTC. Amino acid sequence: CASSLTRGGYNEQFF. The full variable domain, rest sourced from reference TRBV7-3 and TRBJ2-1, is GAGVSQTPSNKVTEKGKYVELRCDPISGHTALYWYRQSLGQGPEFLIYFQGTGAADDSGLPNDRFFAVRPEGSVSTLKIQRTERGDSAVYLCASSLTRGGYNEQFFGPGTRLTVL.

This chain connects TRBV5-1 to TRBJ2-2; no firm D call. The germline CDR1 and CDR2 sequences are SGHRS and YFSETQ. The CDR3 is 16 amino acids. V was clipped by 0 bases and J by 1 base, with 10 bases between them. CDR3 sequence: CASSLALWQNTGELFF. CDR3 DNA: TGCGCCAGCAGCTTGGCCCTATGGCAGAACACCGGGGAGCTGTTTTTT.

This chain links TRBV6-5 with TRBJ2-7, with TRBD1 as a possible D gene (6 bases). V was cut by 5 bases and J by 8 bases, with 19 bases left in between. CDR1 is MNHEY, CDR2 SVGAGI, per germline. The CDR3 spans 14 residues. CDR3 DNA: TGTGCCAGCAGTGACAGCCAAGGACAGACGAAGCAGTACTTC. It encodes CASSDSQGQTKQYF.

The CDR3 spells CASSPWTSGRSEQYF. The CDR3 coding sequence is TGTGCCAGCAGTCCTTGGACTAGCGGGAGATCCGAGCAGTACTTC. The gene calls are TRBV28 and TRBJ2-7, with TRBD2 identical over 13 bases. The CDR3 has 15 amino acids. The germline gives CDR1 MDHEN, CDR2 SYDVKM. V dropped 5 bases and J dropped 6; count of bases not matched to a gene: 7.

The chain combines TRBV10-3 with TRBJ2-7; D remains ambiguous. V was pared by 3 bases and J by 3 bases, with 9 bases between. This CDR3 spans 13 amino acids. Germline CDR1 and CDR2: ENHRY and SYGVKD. In DNA, the CDR3 is TGTGCCATCAGTGAAAAGGGTAACTACGAGCAGTACTTC. Its protein is CAISEKGNYEQYF.

This chain's CDR3 is CASSIGQGSQPQHF. The DNA for the CDR3 is TGTGCCAGCAGCATTGGACAGGGCAGTCAGCCCCAGCATTTT. The V gene is TRBV7-9, the J gene TRBJ1-5; 8 bases are a match to TRBD1. Germline CDR1 reads SEHNR; CDR2 reads FQNEAQ (reference sequence). This CDR3 has 14 residues. V shed 5 bases, J shed 6 bases, and the junction held 6 bases outside the gene matches. The full variable domain, completed using reference TRBV7-9 and TRBJ1-5, is DTGVSQNPRHKITKRGQNVTFRCDPISEHNRLYWYRQTLGQGPEFLTYFQNEAQLEKSRLLSDRFSAERPKGSFSTLEIQRTEQGDSAMYLCASSIGQGSQPQHFGDGTRLSIL.

V usage is TRBV5-1 and J usage is TRBJ1-2; a possible D gene is TRBD1 (6 bases). Germline V lookup: CDR1 SGHRS, CDR2 YFSETQ. The CDR3 is made up of 14 amino acids. The V end was cut by 3 bases, the J end by 1 base, with 10 bases between. The CDR3 DNA reads as TGCGCCAGCAGCTCGGACAGCTTTAACTATGGCTACACCTTC. Protein sequence: CASSSDSFNYGYTF.

This clone was seen only once. V usage is TRBV6-6 and J usage is TRBJ2-6, with D tentatively TRBD2 (5 bases). Trimming pared 3 bases from V and 11 bases from J, leaving 14 bases between. This CDR3 has 14 residues. CDR1 and CDR2 from the germline V gene are MNHNY and SVGAGI (reference sequence). The CDR3 protein is CASSYGSGRDVLTF. The CDR3 coding sequence is TGTGCCAGCAGTTATGGGAGCGGAAGGGACGTCCTGACTTTC.

The chain carries TRBV9 and TRBJ1-1; perhaps TRBD1 as D (5 bases). Trimming stripped 0 bases from V and 4 bases from J, with 13 bases between. Per the germline V gene, CDR1 is SGDLS and CDR2 is YYNGEE. The CDR3 length is 15 residues. The CDR3 region is CASSVDGGRGTEAFF. Written as DNA, the CDR3 is TGTGCCAGCAGCGTAGATGGGGGGAGGGGCACTGAAGCTTTCTTT.

This chain links TRBV7-9 with TRBJ1-1; weak D call: TRBD1 (6 bases). The CDR3 covers 15 residues. The V and J ends lost 7 bases and 2 bases respectively, with 17 bases between them. The germline V gene encodes CDR1 SEHNR and CDR2 FQNEAQ (reference sequence). CDR3 coding DNA: TGTGCCAGCACCCCAGGGATGGGGGGCAACACTGAAGCTTTCTTT. Its translation: CASTPGMGGNTEAFF.

The genes are TRBV4-3 and TRBJ2-6; D is unclear. The CDR3 is made up of 18 amino acids. Trimming removed 3 bases from V and 1 base from J, with 16 bases in between. The V gene's germline CDR1 is LGHNA and CDR2 YSLEER. Here the CDR3 reads CASSHRPFMISGANVLTF. The CDR3 nucleotides read TGCGCCAGCAGCCATAGACCCTTTATGATTTCTGGGGCCAACGTCCTGACTTTC.

This chain connects TRBV21-1 to TRBJ2-7. TRBV21-1 is classified as a pseudogene. The CDR3 is made up of 15 amino acids. DNA for the CDR3: TGTGCCAGCAGCATTTGGACCTGGAGCTCCTACGAGCAGTACTTC. Protein: CASSIWTWSSYEQYF.

This chain links TRBV7-2 with TRBJ2-3; 7 bases line up with TRBD2. Looked up from germline, CDR1 is SGHTA and CDR2 is FQGNSA. The CDR3 runs to 14 residues. V gave up 6 bases and J gave up 4 bases; unmatched junction bases: 7. CDR3 region: CASRDSAGSDTQYF. In nucleotides, the CDR3 is TGTGCCAGCAGGGACTCAGCGGGATCAGATACGCAGTATTTT.

With respect to this clone: The junction does not match germline at one end; this may be a read error. The chain recombines TRBV10-2 with TRBJ2-3; TRBD2 matches 10 bases. CDR1 and CDR2 (germline): WSHSY, SAAADI. This CDR3 has 15 amino acids. CDR3 sequence reads: CASFGAGGPRDAQYF. The CDR3, as DNA: TGCGCCAGCTTTGGAGCGGGAGGGCCAAGAGATGCGCAGTATTTT.

J is TRBJ2-7 and V is TRBV29-1; no clear D. CDR3 length: 14 residues. Germline CDR1 and CDR2: SQVTM and ANQGSEA. V lost 5 bases, J lost 2 bases, and 16 bases lay in between. The CDR3 region has the DNA TGCAGCGTTCGCGGTCCTCTGGCACCCTACGAGCAGTACTTC. It translates to CSVRGPLAPYEQYF.

The V call is TRBV5-1, the J call TRBJ1-1; no firm D call. Germline CDR1 reads SGHRS; CDR2 reads YFSETQ. CDR3 length equals 13 residues. Trimming left V 4 bases short and J 4 bases short, with 11 bases between. CDR3 residues: CASSLGSGTEAFF. CDR3 DNA sequence: TGCGCCAGCAGCCTTGGGTCCGGCACTGAAGCTTTCTTT.